These 14 T cell receptor beta chains were sequenced from one sample in a study of monozygotic twins with cystic fibrosis. The assay was immunoSEQ multiplex PCR, and TCRdb's table has in-frame clones only and misses some. The table includes some 17,000 clones, around 96% detected once. What was sequenced was blood. The receptors stem from a girl aged 2 to 10 with cystic fibrosis.

The chain has TRBV5-4 and TRBJ2-1; 8 bases match TRBD2. Germline CDR1 SGHNT, CDR2 YYREEE (reference sequence). The CDR3 loop spans 15 amino acids. V was clipped by 4 bases and J by 7 bases; unmatched bases: 10. CDR3: CASSPGGHSLNEQFF. Here the CDR3 DNA reads TGTGCCAGCAGCCCGGGGGGGCATTCGTTAAATGAGCAGTTCTTC.

The chain is built from TRBV5-1 and TRBJ2-3; D perhaps matches TRBD2 (6 bases). The CDR3 length is 16 residues. The V gene's germline CDR1 is SGHRS and CDR2 YFSETQ. Trimming pared 4 bases from V and 1 base from J, leaving 16 bases between. This CDR3 reads CASSPASVGGTDTQYF. DNA of the CDR3: TGCGCCAGCAGCCCGGCTAGCGTGGGGGGCACAGATACGCAGTATTTT.

The V call is TRBV2, the J call TRBJ2-3; 13 nucleotides agree with TRBD2. J gave up 1 base and V 3 bases, and 1 base lay outside the gene matches. CDR3 length equals 16 residues. Germline CDR1 reads SNHLY; CDR2 reads FYNNEI. The CDR3 reads CASSDTSGGGTDTQYF. The CDR3 DNA reads as TGTGCCAGCAGTGATACTAGCGGGGGGGGCACAGATACGCAGTATTTT.

The gene calls are TRBV5-6 and TRBJ2-7; unclear D gene. The CDR3 consists of 14 residues. Germline V gene data show CDR1 as SGHDT and CDR2 as YYEEEE. V was clipped by 0 bases and J by 2 bases, with 9 bases between them. The CDR3 DNA is TGTGCCAGCAGCTTGGGGGGAAATCCCTACGAGCAGTACTTC. Protein: CASSLGGNPYEQYF.

The chain links TRBV6-5 to TRBJ1-1, with 8 positions matching TRBD1. The CDR3 is 15 residues long. V lost 3 bases to trimming and J lost 0 bases; unmatched junction nucleotides: 3. The germline V gene has CDR1 MNHEY and CDR2 SVGAGI. CDR3 DNA sequence: TGTGCCAGCAGTTATCTGACAGGGGTGAACACTGAAGCTTTCTTT. It yields the protein CASSYLTGVNTEAFF.

V is TRBV4-3 and J is TRBJ1-4; weak D call: TRBD1 (6 bases). From germline, CDR1 is LGHNA and CDR2 YSLEER. The CDR3 extends over 14 amino acids. The ends were cut back, 3 bases at V and 5 bases at J, with 10 bases in the middle. CDR3: CASSQNGQNEKLFF. In DNA, the CDR3 is TGCGCCAGCAGCCAGAACGGACAGAATGAAAAACTGTTTTTT.

The CDR3 loop reads CASTVTGNSGNTIYF. The CDR3 nucleotides are TGTGCCAGCACCGTGACAGGGAACTCTGGAAACACCATATATTTT. V and J are TRBV5-4 and TRBJ1-3, with 7 bases identical to TRBD1. The germline gives CDR1 SGHNT, CDR2 YYREEE (reference sequence). Trimming at V came to 6 bases and at J to 0 bases, leaving 6 bases not matched to a gene. This CDR3 contains 15 residues.

The chain uses TRBV11-2 and TRBJ1-2; D is possibly TRBD1 (6 bases). This CDR3 comprises 14 residues. Germline-derived CDR1 and CDR2 are SGHAT and FQNNGV. Trimming took 7 bases from V and 7 from J, leaving 19 bases between them. The CDR3 spells CASKSNRAQSGYTF. The CDR3 DNA follows: TGTGCCAGCAAGAGCAACAGGGCGCAATCTGGCTACACCTTC.

V gene TRBV5-1 combines with J gene TRBJ1-4, with TRBD1 matching 9 bases. Germline assignment: CDR1 SGHRS and CDR2 YFSETQ. The ends lost 4 bases at V and 5 bases at J; junction bases unmatched: 6. This CDR3 spans 15 amino acids. The CDR3 loop is CASSRQTGGNEKLFF. The DNA of the CDR3 is TGCGCCAGCAGCAGACAGACAGGGGGGAATGAAAAACTGTTTTTT.

The chain links TRBV4-3 to TRBJ1-2; tentative D call: TRBD1 (5 bases). Trimming removed 4 bases from V and 8 bases from J, with 17 bases in between. Germline CDR1 and CDR2: LGHNA and YSLEER. The CDR3 extends over 14 amino acids. CDR3 bases: TGCGCCAGCAGCCCTTTCGCCACGGGGGACGGCTACACCTTC. Its translation: CASSPFATGDGYTF.

The gene calls are TRBV5-1 and TRBJ2-6, with D unresolved. The CDR3 extends over 16 amino acids. Germline V gene data show CDR1 as SGHRS and CDR2 as YFSETQ. V lost 0 bases, J lost 1 base, and 8 bases lay in between. The chain's CDR3 is CASSLGPMSGANVLTF. CDR3 DNA: TGCGCCAGCAGCTTGGGACCGATGTCTGGGGCCAACGTCCTGACTTTC. Full variable domain (rest looked up from reference TRBV5-1 and TRBJ2-6): KAGVTQTPRYLIKTRGQQVTLSCSPISGHRSVSWYQQTPGQGLQFLFEYFSETQRNKGNFPGRFSGRQFSNSRSEMNVSTLELGDSALYLCASSLGPMSGANVLTFGAGSRLTVL.

Only a few counts were recorded for this clone. The chain carries TRBV5-1 and TRBJ2-1, with D possibly matching TRBD1 (6 bases). Germline V gene sequence: CDR1 SGHRS, CDR2 YFSETQ. The CDR3 extends over 12 amino acids. V lost 3 bases, J lost 8 bases, and 9 bases lay in between. The CDR3 DNA reads TGCGCCAGCAGCTCAACAGGGTATGAGCAGTTCTTC. Protein: CASSSTGYEQFF.

This chain links TRBV5-6 with TRBJ1-5; 11 bases align to TRBD1. After removal of 4 bases from V and 5 bases from J, the junction contained 11 bases not matched to a gene. The CDR3 totals 17 residues. Germline CDR1 reads SGHDT; CDR2 reads YYEEEE. CDR3 sequence reads: CASSEDRGRDLDQPQHF. The DNA of the CDR3 is TGTGCCAGCAGCGAGGACAGGGGGCGCGATTTGGATCAGCCCCAGCATTTT.

The rearrangement links TRBV13 to TRBJ1-2; no clear D. The CDR3 totals 14 residues. CDR1 is PRHDT and CDR2 is FYEKMQ in the germline V gene (reference sequence). Trimming removed 0 bases from V and 3 bases from J, with 8 bases in between. CDR3 protein: CASSLGGTDYGYTF. The CDR3 region has the DNA TGTGCCAGCAGCTTAGGCGGAACGGACTATGGCTACACCTTC.